This T cell receptor beta chain came from a study of OX40 agonist ivuxolimab in advanced cancers. Points from the study as a whole: At doses 0.1 to 3.0 mg/kg, CD4+ and CD8+ clones expanded. The antigen specificity of the peripheral T cells (those that were expanded) was not determined.

Worth noting for this clone: The antigen is unknown.

Profiling relied on immunoSEQ multiplex PCR, and the TCRdb table lists in-frame clones only, not all of them. The repertoire consists of about 46,000 clones, with about 88% occurring once and the leading ten covering roughly 12%. The CDR3 consists of 17 residues. Per germline, CDR1 MDHEN and CDR2 SYDVKM. Here the sequenced sample was CD4+ or CD8+ T cells sorted from blood, taken in a trial of the OX40 agonist ivuxolimab. This chain connects TRBV28 to TRBJ2-5; 8 bases are a match to TRBD1. The J call may be in error: the DNA end matches TRBJ2-7 better. The sequence was collected from an adult with an advanced solid tumor such as melanoma, head and neck, liver or kidney cancer. The CDR3 is CASSLDPSRGPFFEQYF. The CDR3 region has the DNA TGTGCCAGCAGTTTGGACCCTTCCAGGGGGCCCTTTTTCGAGCAGTACTTC.